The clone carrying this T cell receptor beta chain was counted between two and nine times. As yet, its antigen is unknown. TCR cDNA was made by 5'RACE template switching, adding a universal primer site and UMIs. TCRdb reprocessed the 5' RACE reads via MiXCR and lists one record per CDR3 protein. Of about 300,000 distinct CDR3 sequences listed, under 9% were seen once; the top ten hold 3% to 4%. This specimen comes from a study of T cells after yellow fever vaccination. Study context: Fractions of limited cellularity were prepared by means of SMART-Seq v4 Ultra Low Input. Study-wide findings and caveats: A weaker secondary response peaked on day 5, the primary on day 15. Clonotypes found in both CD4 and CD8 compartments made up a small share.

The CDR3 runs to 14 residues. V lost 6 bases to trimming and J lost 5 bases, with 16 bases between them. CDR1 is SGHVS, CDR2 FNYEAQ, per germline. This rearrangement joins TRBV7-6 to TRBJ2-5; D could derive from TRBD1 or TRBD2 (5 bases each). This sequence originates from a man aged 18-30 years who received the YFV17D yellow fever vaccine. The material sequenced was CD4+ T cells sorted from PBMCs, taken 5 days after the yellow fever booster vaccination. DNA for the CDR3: TGTGCCAGCAGACGGGACCTCAGGGAGGAGACCCAGTACTTC. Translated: CASRRDLREETQYF.